These 11 T cell receptor beta chains were sequenced from one sample in a study of T cell responses to AZD1222 COVID-19 vaccine. Sequencing used immunoSEQ multiplex PCR; TCRdb keeps in-frame clones, though not all of them. Of some 170,000 clones in the sample, roughly 92% were seen once. The sequences come from peripheral blood, collected on day 0 of AZD1222 vaccination. The receptors originated from an adult in good health.

CDR3 nucleotides: TGCAGCGTTGAGGCAGGGGTTAGCACTGAAGCTTTCTTT. This sequence encodes CSVEAGVSTEAFF. This rearrangement joins TRBV29-1 to TRBJ1-1, with D possibly matching TRBD1 (6 bases). V gave up 3 bases and J gave up 4 bases, with 12 bases separating them. Germline V gives CDR1 SQVTM, CDR2 ANQGSEA. The CDR3 length is 13 residues.

This chain connects TRBV29-1 to TRBJ1-1; D is unresolved. The germline V gene has CDR1 SQVTM and CDR2 ANQGSEA. This CDR3 comprises 11 residues. The V and J ends lost 7 bases and 3 bases respectively, with 9 bases between them. The CDR3 loop is CSDPGDTEAFF. In DNA form, the CDR3 reads TGCAGCGACCCGGGAGACACTGAAGCTTTCTTT.

The rearrangement uses TRBV7-9 and TRBJ1-6; possibly TRBD1 for D (6 bases). CDR3 size: 16 residues. V lost 4 bases to trimming and J lost 5 bases, with 15 bases between them. Germline CDR1 reads SEHNR; CDR2 reads FQNEAQ (reference sequence). The CDR3 region is CASSSPTGQDNSPLHF. DNA for the CDR3: TGTGCCAGCAGCTCACCGACAGGCCAGGATAATTCACCCCTCCACTTT.

The rearrangement uses TRBV5-4 and TRBJ2-1, with 10 bases lining up with TRBD2. The J segment lost 3 bases and the V segment lost 4 bases, leaving 13 bases of the junction unmatched. Germline-derived CDR1 and CDR2 are SGHNT and YYREEE (reference sequence). This CDR3 comprises 18 residues. CDR3 amino acids: CASSLALAGERVYNEQFF. The DNA of the CDR3 is TGTGCCAGCAGCCTGGCTCTAGCGGGAGAAAGGGTCTACAATGAGCAGTTCTTC.

The CDR3 coding sequence is TGTGCCAGCACCGACGAACAGGGATTTTATAGCAATCAGCCCCAGCATTTT. It translates to CASTDEQGFYSNQPQHF. V is TRBV6-4 and J is TRBJ1-5, with a possible D match to TRBD1 (6 bases). The CDR3 length is 17 residues. Germline CDR1 reads MRHNA; CDR2 reads SNTAGT. V lost 7 bases and J 0 bases, leaving 19 bases between the germline ends.

The chain employs TRBV4-2 and TRBJ2-1, with 10 bases that match TRBD2. Looked up from germline, CDR1 is LGHNA and CDR2 is YNFKEQ. The junction had 9 bases not matched to a gene; V was cut back by 4 bases and J by 9 bases. The CDR3 length is 15 residues. The CDR3 here is CASSPRLAGATEQFF. As DNA, the CDR3 is TGTGCCAGCAGCCCCCGGCTAGCGGGAGCTACTGAGCAGTTCTTC.

V usage is TRBV3-1 (or the pseudogene TRBV3-2) and J usage is TRBJ2-4, with a weak D call TRBD2 (6 bases). Per the germline V gene, CDR1 is LGHDT and CDR2 is YNNKEL (reference sequence). The CDR3 has 12 residues. V lost 1 base and J 9 bases, leaving 7 bases between the germline ends. CDR3 coding DNA: TGTGCCAGCAGCCAAGCGGGGGTCATTCAGTACTTC. The encoded protein is CASSQAGVIQYF.

The chain is built from TRBV6-2 or TRBV6-3 and TRBJ2-2; 9 bases align to TRBD1. Trimming at V came to 5 bases and at J to 5 bases, leaving 18 bases not matched to a gene. Germline V gene data show CDR1 as MNHEY and CDR2 as SVGEGT. The CDR3 loop spans 19 amino acids. DNA of the CDR3: TGTGCCAGCAGTCTCACGAGGGACAGGGCCCCTCTGTGGACCGGGGAGCTGTTTTTT. Its translation is CASSLTRDRAPLWTGELFF.

The V gene is TRBV6-5, the J gene TRBJ1-4; D gene ambiguous. The CDR3 length is 12 residues. Trimming removed 10 bases from V and 3 bases from J, with 9 bases in between. Per the germline V gene, CDR1 is MNHEY and CDR2 is SVGAGI. DNA for the CDR3: TGTGCCACTTCTCGACCTAATGAAAAACTGTTTTTT. Encoded protein: CATSRPNEKLFF.

The CDR3 sequence is CASSRTSGKAQETQYF. The CDR3 nucleotides read TGTGCCAGCAGCCGAACAAGCGGGAAGGCGCAAGAGACCCAGTACTTC. This chain uses TRBV3-1 (or the pseudogene TRBV3-2) with TRBJ2-5; 7 nucleotides match TRBD2. V shed 4 bases, J shed 2 bases, and the junction held 10 bases outside the gene matches. The CDR3 is made up of 16 amino acids. The V gene's germline CDR1 is LGHDT and CDR2 YNNKEL (reference sequence).

V gene TRBV19 combines with J gene TRBJ1-1; 8 positions match TRBD1. Trimming removed 10 bases from V and 5 bases from J; junction bases left unmatched: 3. The germline CDR1 and CDR2 sequences are LNHDA and SQIVND (reference sequence). The CDR3 runs to 11 residues. The CDR3 DNA reads as TGTGCCACCAACAGGGGGACTGAAGCTTTCTTT. Its translation is CATNRGTEAFF.